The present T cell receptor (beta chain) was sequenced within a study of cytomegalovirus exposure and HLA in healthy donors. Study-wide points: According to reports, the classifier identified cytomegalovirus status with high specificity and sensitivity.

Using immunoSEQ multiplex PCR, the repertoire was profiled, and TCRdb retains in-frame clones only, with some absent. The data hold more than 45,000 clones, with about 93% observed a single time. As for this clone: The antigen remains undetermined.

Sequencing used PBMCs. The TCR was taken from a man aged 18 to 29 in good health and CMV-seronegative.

Here the CDR3 DNA reads TGTGCCAGCAGCGCCCCGGGACAGGGGTTGAACACTGAAGCTTTCTTT. It codes for CASSAPGQGLNTEAFF. J is TRBJ1-1 and V is TRBV5-4, with 10 nucleotides matching TRBD1. V shed 4 bases, J shed 0 bases, and the junction held 6 bases outside the gene matches. CDR1 and CDR2 from the germline V gene are SGHNT and YYREEE (reference sequence). CDR3 length: 16 amino acids.